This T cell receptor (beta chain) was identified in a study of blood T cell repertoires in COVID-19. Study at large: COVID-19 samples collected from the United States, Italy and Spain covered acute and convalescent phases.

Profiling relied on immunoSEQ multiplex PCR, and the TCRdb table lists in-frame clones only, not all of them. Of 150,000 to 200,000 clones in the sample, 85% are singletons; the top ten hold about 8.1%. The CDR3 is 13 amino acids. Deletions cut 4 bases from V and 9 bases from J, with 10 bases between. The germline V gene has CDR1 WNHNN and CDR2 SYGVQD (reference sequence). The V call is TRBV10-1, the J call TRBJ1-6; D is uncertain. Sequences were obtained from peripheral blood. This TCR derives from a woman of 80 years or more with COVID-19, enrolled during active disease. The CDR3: CASSAGPSSPLHF. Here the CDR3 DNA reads TGCGCCAGCAGTGCTGGGCCTTCTTCACCCCTCCACTTT.